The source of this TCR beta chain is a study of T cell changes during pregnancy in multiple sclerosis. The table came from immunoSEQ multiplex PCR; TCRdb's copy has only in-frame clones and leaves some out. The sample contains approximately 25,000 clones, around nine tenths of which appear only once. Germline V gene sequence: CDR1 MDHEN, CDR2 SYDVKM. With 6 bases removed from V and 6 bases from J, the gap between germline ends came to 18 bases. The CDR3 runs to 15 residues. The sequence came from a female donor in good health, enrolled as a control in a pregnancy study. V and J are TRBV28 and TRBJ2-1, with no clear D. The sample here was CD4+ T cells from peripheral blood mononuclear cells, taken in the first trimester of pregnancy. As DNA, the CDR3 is TGTGCCAGCAGCCGGCTGGGCGTACGAAGCAATGAGCAGTTCTTC. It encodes CASSRLGVRSNEQFF.